Presented here are 19 T cell receptor beta chains from one specimen sequenced in a study of blood T cells in healthy people across ages. A second PCR of 7 to 11 cycles used a sample-barcoded 5' primer and a J-beta primer mix. TCRdb analysed the 5' RACE reads with MiXCR anew, one entry per CDR3 protein. The sample carries about 1.4 million distinct CDR3 sequences, around 59% recorded once. What was sequenced was blood. All receptors derive from a man aged 18-30 years in good health.

This chain connects TRBV7-6 to TRBJ2-1; D is perhaps TRBD1 or TRBD2 (6 bases each). V lost 2 bases, J lost 7 bases, and 18 bases lay in between. The CDR3 length is 16 residues. Germline V gene lookup returns CDR1 SGHVS and CDR2 FNYEAQ. CDR3 region: CASSLRGVAVRNEQFF. DNA for the CDR3: TGTGCCAGCAGCTTAAGGGGGGTAGCGGTTAGGAATGAGCAGTTCTTC.

As DNA, the CDR3 is TGTGCCAGCAGCCAAGATCGAATAGCGGGGGCCCTATACGAGCAGTACTTC. This translates into CASSQDRIAGALYEQYF. The chain has TRBV3-1 and TRBJ2-7; 9 bases match TRBD2. Germline V gene sequence: CDR1 LGHDT, CDR2 YNNKEL (reference sequence). This CDR3 is built from 17 residues. V trimming: 0 bases; J trimming: 4 bases; junction bases outside the gene matches: 10.

This chain links TRBV4-3 with TRBJ2-3, with TRBD2 matching over 9 bases. Trimming cost V 8 bases and J 4 bases; bases outside gene matches: 7. The length of the CDR3 is 14 residues. The germline V gene encodes CDR1 LGHNA and CDR2 YSLEER. The CDR3 is CASAQRGDSDTQYF. The CDR3 coding sequence is TGCGCCAGCGCCCAGCGGGGGGATTCAGATACGCAGTATTTT.

The rearrangement joins TRBV19 to TRBJ2-1, with TRBD2 as a possible D gene (5 bases). Germline V gene lookup returns CDR1 LNHDA and CDR2 SQIVND (reference sequence). The CDR3 runs to 14 residues. V was clipped by 5 bases and J by 15 bases, with 23 bases between them. CDR3 nucleotide sequence: TGTGCCAGTAGTTCACACATAGAAACTTTCGAGGGGTTCTTC. This codes for CASSSHIETFEGFF. The full variable domain, completed using reference TRBV19 and TRBJ2-1, is DGGITQSPKYLFRKEGQNVTLSCEQNLNHDAMYWYRQDPGQGLRLIYYSQIVNDFQKGDIAEGYSVSREKKESFPLTVTSAQKNPTAFYLCASSSHIETFEGFFGPGTRLTVL.

The chain couples TRBV4-3 to TRBJ2-1; 8 bases align to TRBD2. Per the germline V gene, CDR1 is LGHNA and CDR2 is YSLEER. The CDR3 totals 17 residues. Unmatched junction bases numbered 15, after V lost 3 bases and J lost 8 bases. Here the CDR3 DNA reads TGCGCCAGCAGCCAGACCGGGGCGGGGGGTTTTTTGGATGAGCAGTTCTTC. Translated, it gives CASSQTGAGGFLDEQFF.

V gene TRBV29-1 combines with J gene TRBJ1-2, with unresolved D. Germline lookup yields CDR1 SQVTM and CDR2 ANQGSEA. V gave up 4 bases and J gave up 3 bases, with 12 bases separating them. The CDR3 contains 13 residues. The CDR3 nucleotides read TGCAGCGTTGGCCCGGATGACCACTATGGCTACACCTTC. Translated: CSVGPDDHYGYTF.

This clonotype was seen more than once but under ten times. The chain couples TRBV5-1 to TRBJ2-5, with D maybe TRBD1 (5 bases). Gene TRBJ2-7 matches the end of the DNA better, so the J call may be wrong. This CDR3 has 13 amino acids. Germline V CDR1 and CDR2: SGHRS, YFSETQ. CDR3: CASSSPRTFEQYF. DNA of the CDR3: TGCGCCAGCAGCTCTCCCCGGACATTCGAGCAGTACTTC.

This clonotype was detected only once. This sequence joins TRBV7-9 and TRBJ2-2; no firm D call. From germline, CDR1 is SEHNR and CDR2 FQNEAQ (reference sequence). The CDR3 is 14 residues long. Trimming removed 3 bases from V and 3 bases from J, with 8 bases in between. CDR3 protein: CASSFSPDTGELFF. The CDR3 bases are TGTGCCAGCAGCTTCTCACCAGACACCGGGGAGCTGTTTTTT.

J is TRBJ2-1 and V is TRBV30, with TRBD2 identical over 7 bases. The CDR3 is 18 residues long. From germline, CDR1 is GTSNPN and CDR2 SVGIG (reference sequence). V trimming: 0 bases; J trimming: 4 bases; junction bases outside the gene matches: 15. DNA for the CDR3: TGTGCCTGGAGTGTGAGGTTTTGGCGGGGGACCTTTTACAATGAGCAGTTCTTC. Protein sequence: CAWSVRFWRGTFYNEQFF. Full variable domain (remainder filled in from reference TRBV30 and TRBJ2-1): SQTIHQWPATLVQPVGSPLSLECTVEGTSNPNLYWYRQAAGRGLQLLFYSVGIGQISSEVPQNLSASRPQDRQFILSSKKLLLSDSGFYLCAWSVRFWRGTFYNEQFFGPGTRLTVL.

This clonotype was found a few times. The rearrangement joins TRBV4-1 to TRBJ2-7, with TRBD2 matching 7 bases. This CDR3 comprises 16 residues. CDR1 is MGHRA and CDR2 is YSYEKL in the germline V gene. After removal of 0 bases from V and 3 bases from J, the junction contained 8 bases not matched to a gene. The CDR3 protein is CASSQDSWTRYYEQYF. The CDR3 DNA follows: TGCGCCAGCAGCCAAGATTCGTGGACTAGATACTACGAGCAGTACTTC.

This clonotype showed up just a few times. The chain links TRBV29-1 to TRBJ1-2, with TRBD1 matching over 8 bases. J was trimmed by 7 bases and V by 6 bases; bases with no gene match: 13. The CDR3 covers 14 residues. The germline CDR1 and CDR2 sequences are SQVTM and ANQGSEA. The CDR3 here is CSVAPTGGRSGYTF. The DNA for the CDR3 is TGCAGCGTCGCCCCTACAGGGGGGCGTTCTGGCTACACCTTC.

The chain couples TRBV20-1 to TRBJ1-5, with D possibly TRBD1 on 6 matching bases. The germline gives CDR1 DFQATT, CDR2 SNEGSKA (reference sequence). CDR3 length: 14 residues. V was trimmed by 6 bases and J by 6 bases, leaving 18 bases between them. CDR3 sequence reads: CSAVRQGRSQPQHF. The CDR3 DNA reads TGCAGTGCGGTCCGTCAGGGGAGGAGTCAGCCCCAGCATTTT.

Only one count was recorded for this clonotype. The gene calls are TRBV7-2 and TRBJ2-3; D possibly matches TRBD1 or TRBD2 (5 bases each). Germline-derived CDR1 and CDR2 are SGHTA and FQGNSA. Trimming took 1 base from V and 10 from J, leaving 18 bases between them. CDR3 length: 15 amino acids. The CDR3: CASSLGGPVGWAQYF. The CDR3 region has the DNA TGTGCCAGCAGCTTAGGGGGACCAGTAGGTTGGGCGCAGTATTTT.

This clonotype turned up a few times. For the CDR3, the DNA is TGCAGTGCTAGAAGACTAGCGGGAGAATACGAGCAGTACTTC. This codes for CSARRLAGEYEQYF. The chain recombines TRBV20-1 with TRBJ2-7; 12 bases fit TRBD2. Losses at the gene ends were 2 bases for V and 4 bases for J; bases not matched to a gene: 3. The CDR3 runs 14 residues. CDR1 DFQATT and CDR2 SNEGSKA come from the germline V gene (reference sequence).

The rearrangement joins TRBV19 to TRBJ2-3; D unclear. Germline lookup yields CDR1 LNHDA and CDR2 SQIVND (reference sequence). V was cut by 3 bases and J by 0 bases, with 10 bases left in between. This CDR3 contains 15 residues. The DNA for the CDR3 is TGTGCCAGTAGTATTGGCAGGCGGAGCACAGATACGCAGTATTTT. Residues: CASSIGRRSTDTQYF.

The gene calls are TRBV21-1 and TRBJ1-5. TRBV21-1 is described as a pseudogene. The CDR3 is 15 amino acids. CDR3 protein: CASRHTSGNNQPQHF. CDR3 nucleotides: TGTGCCAGCCGTCATACGAGCGGAAACAATCAGCCCCAGCATTTT.

The chain joins TRBV13 to TRBJ2-7; D gene ambiguous. CDR3 size: 15 residues. Per the germline V gene, CDR1 is PRHDT and CDR2 is FYEKMQ (reference sequence). The V end lost 5 bases, the J end lost 4 bases, and 18 bases lay between the germline ends. This CDR3 is CASSRSLGLPYEQYF. The CDR3, as DNA: TGTGCCAGCAGCCGATCCCTCGGGCTCCCTTACGAGCAGTACTTC.

This clonotype turned up a few times. The chain links TRBV7-2 to TRBJ2-1; D remains unclear. The V end was cut by 4 bases, the J end by 7 bases, with 17 bases between. From germline, CDR1 is SGHTA and CDR2 FQGNSA. This CDR3 comprises 15 residues. CDR3 bases: TGTGCCAGCAGCTGGGAACCGAGCCTTGTTAATGAGCAGTTCTTC. Its protein product is CASSWEPSLVNEQFF. Full variable domain (rest looked up from reference TRBV7-2 and TRBJ2-1): GAGVSQSPSNKVTEKGKDVELRCDPISGHTALYWYRQSLGQGLEFLIYFQGNSAPDKSGLPSDRFSAERTGGSVSTLTIQRTQQEDSAVYLCASSWEPSLVNEQFFGPGTRLTVL.

This rearrangement joins TRBV11-2 to TRBJ2-4; TRBD1 agrees at 8 bases. The last part of the DNA fits TRBJ2-7 better; the J call may be wrong. This CDR3 region has 15 residues. Germline V lookup: CDR1 SGHAT, CDR2 FQNNGV. The CDR3 nucleotides read TGTGCCAGCAGCGATTTCGGACAGGGATACCCCGAGCAGTACTTC. This codes for CASSDFGQGYPEQYF.